This T cell receptor beta chain derives from a study of blood T cell repertoires in COVID-19. The data were produced by immunoSEQ multiplex PCR, yet TCRdb's version contains in-frame clones alone and is incomplete. The sample lists over 250,000 clones; around 84% were seen once. The CDR3 contains 16 residues. CDR1 is SGDLS, CDR2 YYNGEE, per germline. Trimming shortened V by 4 bases and J by 0 bases, and 13 bases separated the two germline ends. Sequenced sample: peripheral blood. The chain carries TRBV9 and TRBJ2-2; D possibly corresponds to TRBD2 (5 bases). The clonotype originates from a human donor with COVID-19, enrolled during active disease. The donor label of this sample is uncertain. The CDR3 region has the DNA TGTGCCAGCAGCACCTCGGGGTTCGCGAACACCGGGGAGCTGTTTTTT. It codes for CASSTSGFANTGELFF.